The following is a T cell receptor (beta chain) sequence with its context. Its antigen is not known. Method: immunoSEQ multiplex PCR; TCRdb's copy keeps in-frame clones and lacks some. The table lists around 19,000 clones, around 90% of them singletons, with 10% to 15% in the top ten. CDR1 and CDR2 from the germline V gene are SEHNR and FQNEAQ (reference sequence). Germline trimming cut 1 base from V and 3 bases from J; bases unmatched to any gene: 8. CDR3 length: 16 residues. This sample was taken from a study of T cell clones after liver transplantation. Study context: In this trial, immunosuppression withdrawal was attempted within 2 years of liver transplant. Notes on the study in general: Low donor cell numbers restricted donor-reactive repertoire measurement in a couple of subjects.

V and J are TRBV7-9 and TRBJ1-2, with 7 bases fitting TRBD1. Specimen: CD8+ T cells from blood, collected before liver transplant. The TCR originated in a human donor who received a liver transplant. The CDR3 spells CASSLDLGDSHYGYTF. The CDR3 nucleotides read TGTGCCAGCAGCTTAGACTTGGGGGACAGCCACTATGGCTACACCTTC. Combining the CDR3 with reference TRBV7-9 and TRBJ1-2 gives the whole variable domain DTGVSQNPRHKITKRGQNVTFRCDPISEHNRLYWYRQTLGQGPEFLTYFQNEAQLEKSRLLSDRFSAERPKGSFSTLEIQRTEQGDSAMYLCASSLDLGDSHYGYTFGSGTRLTVV.